This T cell receptor beta chain appears in the sequencing data of a study of OX40 agonist ivuxolimab in advanced cancers. At the level of the study: Each patient was given ivuxolimab into a vein every 2 weeks, at 0.01 to 10 mg/kg. Age averaged around 60 years (range about 20 to 80), and more than 80% were male. Findings and limits, study-wide: Among the nonresponders, some also had low normalized T-cell clonal expansion. The average count of expanded clones was higher among CD8+ T cells than among CD4+.

Repertoires were generated with immunoSEQ multiplex PCR, while TCRdb's copy carries only in-frame clones and drops some. Of some 70,000 clones in the sample, around 80% are singletons; the top ten hold 1.1%. The CDR3 loop spans 13 amino acids. V was trimmed by 4 bases and J by 0 bases, leaving 9 bases between them. Looked up from germline, CDR1 is SQVTM and CDR2 is ANQGSEA. Points on this clone: Its antigen remains unknown.

Sequencing used CD4+ or CD8+ T cells sorted from blood, obtained in a trial of the OX40 agonist ivuxolimab. This rearrangement joins TRBV29-1 to TRBJ1-1; D call uncertain. The receptor was isolated from an adult with an advanced solid tumor such as melanoma, head and neck, liver or kidney cancer. The CDR3 reads CSVVGPLNTEAFF. In DNA form, the CDR3 reads TGCAGCGTTGTCGGACCTCTGAACACTGAAGCTTTCTTT.